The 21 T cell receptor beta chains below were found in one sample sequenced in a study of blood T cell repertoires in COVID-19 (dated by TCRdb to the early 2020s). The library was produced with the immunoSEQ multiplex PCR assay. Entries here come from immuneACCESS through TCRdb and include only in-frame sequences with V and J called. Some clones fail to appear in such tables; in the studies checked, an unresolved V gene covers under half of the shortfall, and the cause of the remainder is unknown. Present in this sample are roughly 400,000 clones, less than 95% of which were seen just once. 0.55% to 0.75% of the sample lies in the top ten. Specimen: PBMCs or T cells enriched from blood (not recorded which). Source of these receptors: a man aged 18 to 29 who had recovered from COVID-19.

The DNA of the CDR3 is TGCGCCAGCAGCTTGGTCCCTTCTAGCGGGAGTTTTGATGGAACAGATACGCAGTATTTT. Protein sequence: CASSLVPSSGSFDGTDTQYF. The chain has TRBV5-1 and TRBJ2-3, with 10 positions matching TRBD2. The CDR3 sequence is 20 residues long. CDR1 SGHRS and CDR2 YFSETQ come from the germline V gene. The V segment lost 0 bases and the J segment 3 bases; nucleotides outside the gene matches: 16.

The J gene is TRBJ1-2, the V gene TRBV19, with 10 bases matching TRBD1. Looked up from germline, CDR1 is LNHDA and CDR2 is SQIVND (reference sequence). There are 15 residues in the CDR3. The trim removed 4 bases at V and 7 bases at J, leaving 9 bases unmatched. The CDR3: CASSSYSGQGFGYTF. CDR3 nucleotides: TGTGCCAGTAGTAGTTATTCGGGACAGGGGTTTGGCTACACCTTC. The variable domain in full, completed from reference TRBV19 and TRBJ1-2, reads DGGITQSPKYLFRKEGQNVTLSCEQNLNHDAMYWYRQDPGQGLRLIYYSQIVNDFQKGDIAEGYSVSREKKESFPLTVTSAQKNPTAFYLCASSSYSGQGFGYTFGSGTRLTVV.

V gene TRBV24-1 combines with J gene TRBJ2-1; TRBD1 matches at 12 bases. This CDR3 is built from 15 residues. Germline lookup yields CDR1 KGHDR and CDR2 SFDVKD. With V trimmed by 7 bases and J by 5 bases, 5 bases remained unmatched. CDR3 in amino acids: CATRGTGGPNNEQFF. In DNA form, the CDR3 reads TGTGCCACCAGGGGGACAGGGGGCCCTAACAATGAGCAGTTCTTC.

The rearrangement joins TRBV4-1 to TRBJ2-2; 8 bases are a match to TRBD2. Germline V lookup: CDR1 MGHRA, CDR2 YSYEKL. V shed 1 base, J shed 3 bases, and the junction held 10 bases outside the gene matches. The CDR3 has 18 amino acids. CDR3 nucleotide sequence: TGCGCCAGCAGCCAAGGGGGAGCGGGAGAAGTATACACCGGGGAGCTGTTTTTT. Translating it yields CASSQGGAGEVYTGELFF.

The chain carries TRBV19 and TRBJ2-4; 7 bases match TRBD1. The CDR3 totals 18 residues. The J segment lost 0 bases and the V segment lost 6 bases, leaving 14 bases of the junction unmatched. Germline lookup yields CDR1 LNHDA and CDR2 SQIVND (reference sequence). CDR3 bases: TGTGCCAGTAGCAGGGGGTTGGGGGATCAGTTAGCCAAAAACATTCAGTACTTC. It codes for CASSRGLGDQLAKNIQYF.

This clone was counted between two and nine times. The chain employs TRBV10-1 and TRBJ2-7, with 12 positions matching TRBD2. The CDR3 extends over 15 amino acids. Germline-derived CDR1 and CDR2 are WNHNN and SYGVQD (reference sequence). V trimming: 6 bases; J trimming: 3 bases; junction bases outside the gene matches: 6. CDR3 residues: CASSPGLAGSYEQYF. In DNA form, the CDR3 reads TGCGCCAGCAGCCCCGGACTAGCGGGAAGCTACGAGCAGTACTTC.

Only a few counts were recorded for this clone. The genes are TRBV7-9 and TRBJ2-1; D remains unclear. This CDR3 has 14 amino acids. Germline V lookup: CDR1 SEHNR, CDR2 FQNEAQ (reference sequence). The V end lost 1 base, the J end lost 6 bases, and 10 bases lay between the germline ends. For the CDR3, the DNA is TGTGCCAGCAGCTTAGGAGTTTCCCCCAATGAGCAGTTCTTC. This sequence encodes CASSLGVSPNEQFF.

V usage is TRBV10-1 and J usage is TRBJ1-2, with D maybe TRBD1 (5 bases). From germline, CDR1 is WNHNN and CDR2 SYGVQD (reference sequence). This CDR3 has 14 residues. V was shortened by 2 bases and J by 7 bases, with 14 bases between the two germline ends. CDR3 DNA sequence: TGCGCCAGCAGTGAGGCCAGGGTCCCCTCTGGCTACACCTTC. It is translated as CASSEARVPSGYTF.

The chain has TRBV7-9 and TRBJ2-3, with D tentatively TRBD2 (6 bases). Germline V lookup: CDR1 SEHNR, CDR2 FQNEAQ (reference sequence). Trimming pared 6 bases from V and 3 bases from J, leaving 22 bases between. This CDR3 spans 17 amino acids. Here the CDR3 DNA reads TGTGCCAGCAGTCGTCGGACTACTCGAGTTTCGACAGATACGCAGTATTTT. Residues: CASSRRTTRVSTDTQYF.

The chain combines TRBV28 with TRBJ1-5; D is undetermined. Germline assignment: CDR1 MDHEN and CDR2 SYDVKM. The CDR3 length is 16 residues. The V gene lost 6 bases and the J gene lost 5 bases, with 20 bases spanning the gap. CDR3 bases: TGTGCCAGCAGCCCTGCTAGCGGGGTTTATCATCAGCCCCAGCATTTT. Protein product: CASSPASGVYHQPQHF. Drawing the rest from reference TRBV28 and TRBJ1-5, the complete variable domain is DVKVTQSSRYLVKRTGEKVFLECVQDMDHENMFWYRQDPGLGLRLIYFSYDVKMKEKGDIPEGYSVSREKKERFSLILESASTNQTSMYLCASSPASGVYHQPQHFGDGTRLSIL.

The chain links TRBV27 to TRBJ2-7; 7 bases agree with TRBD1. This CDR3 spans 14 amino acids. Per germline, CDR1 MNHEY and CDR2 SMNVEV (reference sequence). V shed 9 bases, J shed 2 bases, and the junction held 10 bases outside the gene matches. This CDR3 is CASKDRGQPYEQYF. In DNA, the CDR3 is TGTGCCAGTAAGGATAGGGGGCAGCCCTACGAGCAGTACTTC.

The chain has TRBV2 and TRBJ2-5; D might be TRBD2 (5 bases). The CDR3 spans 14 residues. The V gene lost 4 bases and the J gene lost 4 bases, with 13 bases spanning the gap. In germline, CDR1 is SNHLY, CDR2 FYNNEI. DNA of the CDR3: TGTGCCAGCAGTGTTTGGGATGAGGGAGAGACCCAGTACTTC. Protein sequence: CASSVWDEGETQYF.

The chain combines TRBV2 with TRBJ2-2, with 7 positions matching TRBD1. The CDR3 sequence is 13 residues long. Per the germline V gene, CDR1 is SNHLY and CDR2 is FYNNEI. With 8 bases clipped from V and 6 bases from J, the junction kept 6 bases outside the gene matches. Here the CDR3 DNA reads TGTGCCAGCGCAACCCAGGGGGCCGGGGAGCTGTTTTTT. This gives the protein CASATQGAGELFF. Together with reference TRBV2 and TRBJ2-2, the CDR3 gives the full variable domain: EPEVTQTPSHQVTQMGQEVILRCVPISNHLYFYWYRQILGQKVEFLVSFYNNEISEKSEIFDDQFSVERPDGSNFTLKIRSTKLEDSAMYFCASATQGAGELFFGEGSRLTVL.

In DNA, the CDR3 is TGTGCCAGCAGCACTCGGGGACAGAGGAGCAATCAGCCCCAGCATTTT. Its protein product is CASSTRGQRSNQPQHF. J is TRBJ1-5 and V is TRBV21-1; TRBD1, the table's D call, lacks a check against the DNA. TRBV21-1 is termed a pseudogene. CDR3 length equals 16 residues.

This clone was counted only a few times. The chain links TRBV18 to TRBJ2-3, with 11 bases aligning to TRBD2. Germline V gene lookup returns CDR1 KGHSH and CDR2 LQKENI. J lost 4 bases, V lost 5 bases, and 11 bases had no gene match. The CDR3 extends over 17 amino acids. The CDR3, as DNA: TGTGCCAGCTCATCGCTTCTAGCGGGAGGTGGGCCAGATACGCAGTATTTT. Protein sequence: CASSSLLAGGGPDTQYF. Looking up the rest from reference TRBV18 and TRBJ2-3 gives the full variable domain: NAGVMQNPRHLVRRRGQEARLRCSPMKGHSHVYWYRQLPEEGLKFMVYLQKENIIDESGMPKERFSAEFPKEGPSILRIQQVVRGDSAAYFCASSSLLAGGGPDTQYFGPGTRLTVL.

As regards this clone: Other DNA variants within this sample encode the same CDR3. The CDR3 DNA reads as TGTGCCAGCAGCGTAGGACAGGGAAACACCATATATTTT. This encodes CASSVGQGNTIYF. This chain links TRBV9 with TRBJ1-3; D is perhaps TRBD1 (5 bases). The CDR3 extends over 13 amino acids. V was clipped by 0 bases and J by 4 bases, with 5 bases between them. Germline values: CDR1 SGDLS, CDR2 YYNGEE.

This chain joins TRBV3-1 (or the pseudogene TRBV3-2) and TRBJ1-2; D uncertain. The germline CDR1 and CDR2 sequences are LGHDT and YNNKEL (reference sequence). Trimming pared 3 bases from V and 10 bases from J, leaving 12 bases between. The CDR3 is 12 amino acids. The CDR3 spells CASSHVARDYTF. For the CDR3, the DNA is TGTGCCAGCAGCCATGTCGCCCGAGACTACACCTTC.

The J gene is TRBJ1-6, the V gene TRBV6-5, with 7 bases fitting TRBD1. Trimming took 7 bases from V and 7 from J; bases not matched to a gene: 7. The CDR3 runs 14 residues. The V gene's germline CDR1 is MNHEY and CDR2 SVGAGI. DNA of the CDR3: TGTGCCAGCACGACGGGACAGAAGAATTCACCCCTCCACTTT. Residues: CASTTGQKNSPLHF.

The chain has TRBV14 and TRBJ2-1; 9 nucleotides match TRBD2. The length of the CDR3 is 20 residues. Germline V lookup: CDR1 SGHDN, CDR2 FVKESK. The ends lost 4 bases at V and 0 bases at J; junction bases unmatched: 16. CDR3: CASSPGQGTSGLCSYNEQFF. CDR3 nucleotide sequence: TGTGCCAGCAGCCCTGGGCAGGGTACTAGCGGGTTATGCTCCTACAATGAGCAGTTCTTC.

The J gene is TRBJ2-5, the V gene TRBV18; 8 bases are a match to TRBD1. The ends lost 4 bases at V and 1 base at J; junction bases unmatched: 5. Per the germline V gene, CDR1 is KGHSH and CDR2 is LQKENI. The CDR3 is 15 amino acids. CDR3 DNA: TGTGCCAGCTCACGACTTACAGGGGGCCAAGAGACCCAGTACTTC. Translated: CASSRLTGGQETQYF.

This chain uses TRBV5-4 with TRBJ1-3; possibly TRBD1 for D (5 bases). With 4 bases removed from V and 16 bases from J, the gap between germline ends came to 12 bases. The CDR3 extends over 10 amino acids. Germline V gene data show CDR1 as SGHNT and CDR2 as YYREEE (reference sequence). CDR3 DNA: TGTGCCAGCAGCCTGGACACAACGTATTTT. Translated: CASSLDTTYF.